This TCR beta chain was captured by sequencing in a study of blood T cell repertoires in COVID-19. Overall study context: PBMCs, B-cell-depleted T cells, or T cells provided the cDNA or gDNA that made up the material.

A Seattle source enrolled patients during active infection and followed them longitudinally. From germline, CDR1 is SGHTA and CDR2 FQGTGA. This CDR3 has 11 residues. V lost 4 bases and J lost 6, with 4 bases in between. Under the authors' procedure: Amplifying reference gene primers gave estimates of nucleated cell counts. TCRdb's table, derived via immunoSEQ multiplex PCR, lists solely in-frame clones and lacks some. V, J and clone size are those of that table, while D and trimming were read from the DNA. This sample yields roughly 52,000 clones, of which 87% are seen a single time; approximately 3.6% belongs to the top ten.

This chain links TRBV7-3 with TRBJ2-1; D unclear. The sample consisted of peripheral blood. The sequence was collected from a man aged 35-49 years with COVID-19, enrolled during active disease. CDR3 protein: CASSSGNEQFF. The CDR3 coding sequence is TGTGCCAGCAGCTCGGGCAATGAGCAGTTCTTC.